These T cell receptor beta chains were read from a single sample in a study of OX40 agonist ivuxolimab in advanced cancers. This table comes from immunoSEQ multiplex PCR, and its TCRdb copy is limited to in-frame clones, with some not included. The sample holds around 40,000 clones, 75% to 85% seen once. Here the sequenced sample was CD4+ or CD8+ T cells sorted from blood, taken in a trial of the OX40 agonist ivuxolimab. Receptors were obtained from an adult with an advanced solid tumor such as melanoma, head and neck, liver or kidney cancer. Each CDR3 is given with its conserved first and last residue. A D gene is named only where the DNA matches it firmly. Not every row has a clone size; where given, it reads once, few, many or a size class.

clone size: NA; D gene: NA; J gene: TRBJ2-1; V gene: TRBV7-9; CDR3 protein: CASSFLLGYEQFF; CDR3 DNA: TGTGCCAGCAGCTTTTTGTTGGGGTATGAGCAGTTCTTC
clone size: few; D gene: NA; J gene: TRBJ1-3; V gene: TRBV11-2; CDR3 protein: CASSFSSEGDTIYF; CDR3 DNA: TGTGCCAGCAGCTTTTCTTCAGAGGGCGACACCATATATTTT
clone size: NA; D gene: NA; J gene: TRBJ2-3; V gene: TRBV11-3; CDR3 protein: CASSKRVGSTDTQYF; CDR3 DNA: TGTGCCAGCAGCAAGAGAGTAGGTAGCACAGATACGCAGTATTTT
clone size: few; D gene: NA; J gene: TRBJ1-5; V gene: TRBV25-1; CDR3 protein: CASSGGQGFGQPQHF; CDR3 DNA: TGTGCCAGCAGTGGGGGGCAGGGTTTTGGGCAGCCCCAGCATTTT
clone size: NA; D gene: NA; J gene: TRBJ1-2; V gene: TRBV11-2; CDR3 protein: CASSLGGLGYTF; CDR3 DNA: TGTGCCAGCAGCTTGGGGGGGCTTGGCTACACCTTC
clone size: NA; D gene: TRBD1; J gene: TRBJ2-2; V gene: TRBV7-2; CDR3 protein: CASSLRSGGRSTGELFF; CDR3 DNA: TGTGCCAGCAGCTTACGTTCAGGGGGAAGAAGCACCGGGGAGCTGTTTTTT
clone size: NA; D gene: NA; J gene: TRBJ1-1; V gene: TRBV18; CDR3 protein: CASSPTFDGEAFF; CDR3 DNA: TGTGCCAGCTCACCGACATTCGACGGTGAAGCTTTCTTT
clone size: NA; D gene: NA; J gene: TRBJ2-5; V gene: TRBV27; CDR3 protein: CASSLSTAGMKETQYF; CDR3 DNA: TGTGCCAGCAGTTTATCGACGGCAGGGATGAAGGAGACCCAGTACTTC
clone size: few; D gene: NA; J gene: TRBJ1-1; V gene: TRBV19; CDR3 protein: CASSLTGSRTEAFF; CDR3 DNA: TGTGCCAGTAGCCTAACAGGGTCGAGAACTGAAGCTTTCTTT
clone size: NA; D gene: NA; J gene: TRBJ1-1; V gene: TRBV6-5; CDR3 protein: CASSSRGGTEAFF; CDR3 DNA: TGTGCCAGCAGTTCCCGAGGGGGCACTGAAGCTTTCTTT
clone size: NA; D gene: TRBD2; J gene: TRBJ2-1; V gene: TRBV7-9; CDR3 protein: CASSFSGRAYNEQFF; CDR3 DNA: TGTGCCAGCAGCTTTAGCGGGAGGGCTTACAATGAGCAGTTCTTC
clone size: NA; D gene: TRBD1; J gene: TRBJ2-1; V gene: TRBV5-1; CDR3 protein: CASSVGTGTMGEQFF; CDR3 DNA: TGCGCCAGCAGCGTGGGGACAGGAACTATGGGTGAGCAGTTCTTC
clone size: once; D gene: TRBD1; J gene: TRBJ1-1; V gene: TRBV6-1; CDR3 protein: CASSIGTGVYEAFF; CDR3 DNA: TGTGCCAGCAGTATAGGAACAGGGGTCTATGAAGCTTTCTTT
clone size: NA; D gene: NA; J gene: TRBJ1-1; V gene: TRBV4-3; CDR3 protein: CASSQVWIEYNWQESNTEAFF; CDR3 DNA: TGCGCCAGCAGCCAAGTGTGGATAGAATACAACTGGCAGGAATCGAACACTGAAGCTTTCTTT
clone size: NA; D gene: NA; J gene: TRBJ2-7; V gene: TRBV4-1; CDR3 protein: CASSLESGFPYEQYF; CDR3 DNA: TGCGCCAGCAGCCTAGAGAGCGGGTTCCCCTACGAGCAGTACTTC
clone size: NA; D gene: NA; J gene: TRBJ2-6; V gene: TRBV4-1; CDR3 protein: CASSQDSASYSGANVLTF; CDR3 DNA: TGCGCCAGCAGCCAAGATTCGGCCAGCTACTCTGGGGCCAACGTCCTGACTTTC
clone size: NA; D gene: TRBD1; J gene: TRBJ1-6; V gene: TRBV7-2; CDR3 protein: CASSYINRGRNSPLHF; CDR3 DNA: TGTGCCAGCAGCTACATAAACAGGGGAAGGAATTCACCCCTCCACTTT
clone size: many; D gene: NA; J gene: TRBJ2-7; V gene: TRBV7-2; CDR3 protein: CASSEYGWASNEQYF; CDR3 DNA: TGTGCCAGCAGCGAATATGGGTGGGCCAGTAACGAGCAGTACTTC
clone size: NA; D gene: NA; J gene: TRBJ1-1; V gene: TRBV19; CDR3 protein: CASRVSLSNTEAFF; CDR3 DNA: TGTGCCAGTCGAGTCAGCCTTTCGAACACTGAAGCTTTCTTT
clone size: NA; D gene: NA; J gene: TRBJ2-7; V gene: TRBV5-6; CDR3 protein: CASSFLPGNSYEQYF; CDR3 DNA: TGTGCCAGCAGCTTTCTTCCAGGGAACTCCTACGAGCAGTACTTC
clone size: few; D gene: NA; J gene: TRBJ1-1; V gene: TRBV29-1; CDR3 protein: CSVVGPEMNTEAFF; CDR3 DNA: TGCAGCGTTGTTGGCCCAGAAATGAACACTGAAGCTTTCTTT
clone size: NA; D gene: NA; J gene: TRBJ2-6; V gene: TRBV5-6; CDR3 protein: CASSLRAGANVLTF; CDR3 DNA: TGTGCCAGCAGCTTACGAGCTGGGGCCAACGTCCTGACTTTC
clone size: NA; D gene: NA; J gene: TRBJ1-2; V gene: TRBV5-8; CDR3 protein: CASSLRYNYGYTF; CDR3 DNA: TGTGCCAGCAGCTTAAGATATAACTATGGCTACACCTTC
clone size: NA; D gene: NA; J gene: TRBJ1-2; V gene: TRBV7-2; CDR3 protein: CASSPTSFSGQSYTF; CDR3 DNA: TGTGCCAGCAGCCCAACCAGCTTCTCCGGGCAGAGCTACACCTTC
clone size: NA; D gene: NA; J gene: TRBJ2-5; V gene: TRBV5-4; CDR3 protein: CASSPPGTPETQYF; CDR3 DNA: TGTGCCAGCAGCCCACCCGGGACACCAGAGACCCAGTACTTC
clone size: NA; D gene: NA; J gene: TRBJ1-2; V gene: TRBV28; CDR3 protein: CASSSSAVARGYTF; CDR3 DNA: TGTGCCAGCAGTTCCAGCGCAGTGGCGAGGGGCTACACCTTC
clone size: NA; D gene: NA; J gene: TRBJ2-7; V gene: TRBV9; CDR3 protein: CASSVGRAGYEQYF; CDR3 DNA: TGTGCCAGCAGCGTCGGTAGGGCAGGCTACGAGCAGTACTTC
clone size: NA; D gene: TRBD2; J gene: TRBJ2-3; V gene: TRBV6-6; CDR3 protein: CASSVGLAGGPDTQYF; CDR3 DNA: TGTGCCAGCAGTGTGGGACTAGCGGGGGGGCCAGATACGCAGTATTTT
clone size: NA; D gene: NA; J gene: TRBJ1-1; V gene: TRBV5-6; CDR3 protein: CASSFRGVNTEAFF; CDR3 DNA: TGTGCCAGCAGCTTCCGGGGCGTTAACACTGAAGCTTTCTTT
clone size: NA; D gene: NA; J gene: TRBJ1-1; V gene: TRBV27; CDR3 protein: CASRHPSRRSEAFF; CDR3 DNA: TGTGCCAGCAGGCATCCTAGCCGGAGGAGTGAAGCTTTCTTT
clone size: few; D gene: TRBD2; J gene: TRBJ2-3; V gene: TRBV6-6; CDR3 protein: CASRGTTSSTDTQYF; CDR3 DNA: TGTGCCAGCAGGGGGACTACCTCTAGCACAGATACGCAGTATTTT
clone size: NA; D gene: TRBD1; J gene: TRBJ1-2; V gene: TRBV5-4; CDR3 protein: CASSLDRAWNYGYTF; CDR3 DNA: TGTGCCAGCAGCCTTGACAGGGCGTGGAACTATGGCTACACCTTC
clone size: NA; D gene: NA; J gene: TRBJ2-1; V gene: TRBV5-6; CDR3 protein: CASSFSTEQFF; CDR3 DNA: TGTGCCAGCAGCTTTAGCACTGAGCAGTTCTTC
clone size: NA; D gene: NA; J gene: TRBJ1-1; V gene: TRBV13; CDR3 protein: CASSLGATDPTEAFF; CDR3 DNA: TGTGCCAGCAGCTTAGGGGCCACAGACCCCACTGAAGCTTTCTTT
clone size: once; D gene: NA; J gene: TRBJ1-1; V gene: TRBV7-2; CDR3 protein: CASSFGTFQDTEAFF; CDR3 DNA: TGTGCCAGCAGCTTCGGGACATTCCAGGACACTGAAGCTTTCTTT
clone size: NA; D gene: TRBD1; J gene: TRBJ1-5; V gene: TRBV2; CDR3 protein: CASRATGGPVQPQHF; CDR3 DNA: TGTGCCAGCAGAGCGACAGGGGGCCCAGTTCAGCCCCAGCATTTT
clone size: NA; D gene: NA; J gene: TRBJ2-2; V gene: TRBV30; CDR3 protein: CAWSIPGNTGELFF; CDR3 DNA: TGTGCCTGGAGTATTCCAGGAAACACCGGGGAGCTGTTTTTT
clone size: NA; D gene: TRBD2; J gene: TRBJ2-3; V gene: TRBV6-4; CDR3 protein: CASRAGLRDTQYF; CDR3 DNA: TGTGCCAGCAGAGCGGGATTAAGGGATACGCAGTATTTT
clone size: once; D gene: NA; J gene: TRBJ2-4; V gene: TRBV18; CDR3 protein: CASSPVGQLAKNIQYF; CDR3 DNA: TGTGCCAGCTCACCAGTAGGACAGCTAGCCAAAAACATTCAGTACTTC
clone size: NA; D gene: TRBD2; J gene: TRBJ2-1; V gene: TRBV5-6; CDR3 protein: CASSNLAGVARDNEQFF; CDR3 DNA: TGTGCCAGCAGCAACCTAGCGGGAGTAGCCAGGGACAATGAGCAGTTCTTC
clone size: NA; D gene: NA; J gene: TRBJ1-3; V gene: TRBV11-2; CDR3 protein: CASSFGTIGNTIYF; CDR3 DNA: TGTGCCAGCAGCTTCGGGACAATTGGAAACACCATATATTTT
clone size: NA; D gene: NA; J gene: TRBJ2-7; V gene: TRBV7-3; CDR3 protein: CASSLGHQTSEQYF; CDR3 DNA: TGTGCCAGCAGCCTGGGACACCAAACCTCCGAGCAGTACTTC
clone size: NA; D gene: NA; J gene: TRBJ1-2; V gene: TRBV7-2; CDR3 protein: CASSPYDIGDGYTF; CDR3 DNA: TGTGCCAGCAGCCCGTACGACATTGGAGATGGCTACACCTTC
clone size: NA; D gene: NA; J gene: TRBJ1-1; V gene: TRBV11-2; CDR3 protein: CASRPLGTEAFF; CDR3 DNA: TGTGCCAGCAGACCCTTGGGCACTGAAGCTTTCTTT
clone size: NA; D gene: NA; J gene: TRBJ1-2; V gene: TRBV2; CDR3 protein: CASSGQNYGYTF; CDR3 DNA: TGTGCCAGCAGTGGACAGAACTATGGCTACACCTTC
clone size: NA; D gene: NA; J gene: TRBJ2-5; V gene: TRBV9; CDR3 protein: CASSVTPGQETQYF; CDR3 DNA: TGTGCCAGCAGCGTAACGCCCGGCCAAGAGACCCAGTACTTC
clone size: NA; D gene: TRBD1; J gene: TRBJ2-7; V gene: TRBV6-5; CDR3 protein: CASSETARGEQYF; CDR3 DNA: TGTGCCAGCAGTGAAACGGCCAGGGGGGAGCAGTACTTC
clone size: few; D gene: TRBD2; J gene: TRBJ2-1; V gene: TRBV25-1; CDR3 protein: CASSQSGSSYNEQFF; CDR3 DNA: TGTGCCAGCAGTCAAAGCGGGAGTTCCTACAATGAGCAGTTCTTC
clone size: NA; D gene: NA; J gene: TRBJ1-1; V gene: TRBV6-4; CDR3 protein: CASSEGSGVTEAFF; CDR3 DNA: TGTGCCAGCAGTGAAGGCTCCGGAGTCACTGAAGCTTTCTTT
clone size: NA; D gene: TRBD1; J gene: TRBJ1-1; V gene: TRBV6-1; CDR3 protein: CASSRNRGAEAFF; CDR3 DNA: TGTGCCAGCAGTAGAAACAGGGGCGCTGAAGCTTTCTTT